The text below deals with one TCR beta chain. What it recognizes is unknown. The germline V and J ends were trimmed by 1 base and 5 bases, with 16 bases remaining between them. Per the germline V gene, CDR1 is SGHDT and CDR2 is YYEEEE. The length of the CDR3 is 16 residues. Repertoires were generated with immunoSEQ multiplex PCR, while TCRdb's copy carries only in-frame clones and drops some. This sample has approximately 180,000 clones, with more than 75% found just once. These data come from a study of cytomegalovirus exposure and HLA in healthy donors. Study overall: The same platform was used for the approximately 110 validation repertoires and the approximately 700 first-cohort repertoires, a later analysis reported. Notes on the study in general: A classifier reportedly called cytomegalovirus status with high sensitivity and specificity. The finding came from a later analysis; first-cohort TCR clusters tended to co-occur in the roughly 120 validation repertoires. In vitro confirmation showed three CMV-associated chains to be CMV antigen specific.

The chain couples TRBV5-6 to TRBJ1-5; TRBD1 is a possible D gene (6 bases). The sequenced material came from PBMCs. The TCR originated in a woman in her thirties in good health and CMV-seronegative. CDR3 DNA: TGTGCCAGCAGCTTGACTATAGGGGGGGACGATCAGCCCCAGCATTTT. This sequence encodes CASSLTIGGDDQPQHF.